The next 10 T cell receptor beta chains were all read from a single sample in a study of T cell responses to AZD1222 COVID-19 vaccine. The method was immunoSEQ multiplex PCR; TCRdb's version includes in-frame clones alone and lacks a portion of them. The data contain around 95,000 clones, around 89% of them singletons. This specimen was peripheral blood, taken on day 0 of AZD1222 vaccination. Every receptor here comes from an adult in good health.

The CDR3 DNA follows: TGTGCCAGCAGTGGCCAAGCAGGACAGACGAGTGGCTACACCTTC. It is translated as CASSGQAGQTSGYTF. This chain joins TRBV6-4 and TRBJ1-2; tentatively, D is TRBD1 (6 bases). CDR3 size: 15 residues. Germline V gene data show CDR1 as MRHNA and CDR2 as SNTAGT. Trimming pared 4 bases from V and 7 bases from J, leaving 19 bases between.

This chain joins TRBV18 and TRBJ1-4; a weak D match, TRBD1 (5 bases). Germline V gene lookup returns CDR1 KGHSH and CDR2 LQKENI. The germline V and J ends were trimmed by 1 base and 8 bases, with 14 bases remaining between them. The CDR3 consists of 15 residues. In DNA, the CDR3 is TGTGCCAGCTCACCACGAGGGGAAGATCGGGAAAAACTGTTTTTT. Encoded protein: CASSPRGEDREKLFF.

V usage is TRBV7-3 and J usage is TRBJ2-1; D perhaps matches TRBD1 (5 bases). The V and J ends lost 3 bases and 8 bases respectively, with 8 bases between them. This CDR3 is 12 amino acids long. Germline V CDR1 and CDR2: SGHTA, FQGTGA. The CDR3 DNA follows: TGTGCCAGCAGCTTCTGGGGCCATGAGCAGTTCTTC. As protein: CASSFWGHEQFF.

The sample holds many counts of this clone. The chain recombines TRBV4-1 with TRBJ2-7, with TRBD2 as a possible D gene (5 bases). This CDR3 has 15 amino acids. V dropped 4 bases and J dropped 7 bases, with 20 bases sitting between them. CDR1 and CDR2 (germline): MGHRA, YSYEKL. CDR3 in amino acids: CASSLLLGGTGEQYF. In nucleotides, the CDR3 is TGCGCCAGCAGCCTTCTCCTAGGAGGTACGGGAGAGCAGTACTTC.

The chain is built from TRBV19 and TRBJ1-1; D remains unclear. From germline, CDR1 is LNHDA and CDR2 SQIVND (reference sequence). Between the trimmed V and J ends, which lost 3 bases and 1 base, there was a span of 12 bases. The CDR3 extends over 15 amino acids. The CDR3 region is CASSIREGPNTEAFF. CDR3 coding DNA: TGTGCCAGTAGTATCCGGGAAGGACCGAACACTGAAGCTTTCTTT. Complete variable domain (other parts from reference TRBV19 and TRBJ1-1): DGGITQSPKYLFRKEGQNVTLSCEQNLNHDAMYWYRQDPGQGLRLIYYSQIVNDFQKGDIAEGYSVSREKKESFPLTVTSAQKNPTAFYLCASSIREGPNTEAFFGQGTRLTVV.

This chain uses TRBV4-1 with TRBJ2-6; D is possibly TRBD1 (5 bases). V was trimmed by 1 base and J by 1 base, leaving 8 bases between them. Germline CDR1 MGHRA, CDR2 YSYEKL. The CDR3 totals 16 residues. CDR3 DNA sequence: TGCGCCAGCAGCCAAGCCGACAGTTCTGGGGCCAACGTCCTGACTTTC. This gives the protein CASSQADSSGANVLTF.

The chain uses TRBV19 and TRBJ2-7; D is ambiguous. The CDR3 extends over 13 amino acids. V gave up 5 bases and J gave up 6 bases, with 14 bases separating them. Germline-derived CDR1 and CDR2 are LNHDA and SQIVND (reference sequence). For the CDR3, the DNA is TGTGCCAGTAGTCAGAACACCCCTACCGAGCAGTACTTC. Amino acid sequence: CASSQNTPTEQYF.

This clone has only one observation. The chain is built from TRBV5-6 and TRBJ1-6; D unresolved. CDR3 length: 15 amino acids. Germline lookup yields CDR1 SGHDT and CDR2 YYEEEE. V was pared by 5 bases and J by 5 bases, with 14 bases between. The chain's CDR3 is CASRHYPEHNSPLHF. The CDR3 DNA sequence: TGTGCCAGCAGACATTACCCAGAGCATAATTCACCCCTCCACTTT.

V usage is TRBV28 and J usage is TRBJ2-3; possibly TRBD2 for D (7 bases). Germline loops: CDR1 MDHEN, CDR2 SYDVKM. This CDR3 has 14 amino acids. V lost 2 bases and J lost 4, with 10 bases in between. The CDR3 DNA follows: TGTGCCAGCAGTTTAGGGGGGGGCCCAGATACGCAGTATTTT. This gives the protein CASSLGGGPDTQYF.

The table lists this clone with a few counts. The chain is built from TRBV28 and TRBJ1-3; D is perhaps TRBD1 (6 bases). V was cut by 4 bases and J by 0 bases, with 13 bases left in between. CDR1 and CDR2 (germline): MDHEN, SYDVKM. CDR3 size: 16 residues. For the CDR3, the DNA is TGTGCCAGCAGTTCAAGACAGGATACCTCTGGAAACACCATATATTTT. As protein: CASSSRQDTSGNTIYF. The full variable domain, rest sourced from reference TRBV28 and TRBJ1-3, is DVKVTQSSRYLVKRTGEKVFLECVQDMDHENMFWYRQDPGLGLRLIYFSYDVKMKEKGDIPEGYSVSREKKERFSLILESASTNQTSMYLCASSSRQDTSGNTIYFGEGSWLTVV.